The 15 T cell receptor beta chains given below trace back to one sample, sequenced in a study of blood T cell repertoires in COVID-19. Profiling relied on immunoSEQ multiplex PCR, and the TCRdb table lists in-frame clones only, not all of them. The sample shows over 120,000 clones, about 87% of them seen only once. The specimen was peripheral blood. These receptors all come from a woman aged 50 to 60 with active or convalescent COVID-19.

V is TRBV3-1 (or the pseudogene TRBV3-2) and J is TRBJ2-7; maybe TRBD2 (5 bases). The V end lost 1 base, the J end lost 4 bases, and 11 bases lay between the germline ends. Germline CDR1 and CDR2: LGHDT and YNNKEL (reference sequence). CDR3 length: 14 amino acids. The CDR3 region is CASSQVRGIYEQYF. The CDR3 coding sequence is TGTGCCAGCAGCCAAGTTCGGGGAATTTACGAGCAGTACTTC.

The CDR3 DNA is TGTGCCATCGGGACACCGTATAGCAATCAGCCCCAGCATTTT. It yields the protein CAIGTPYSNQPQHF. This chain uses TRBV10-3 with TRBJ1-5; perhaps TRBD1 as D (6 bases). CDR3 length: 14 amino acids. Per the germline V gene, CDR1 is ENHRY and CDR2 is SYGVKD. Between the trimmed V and J ends, which lost 8 bases and 0 bases, there was a span of 11 bases.

This clone came up a few times. The rearrangement uses TRBV19 and TRBJ1-5; 10 bases line up with TRBD1. V shed 3 bases and J 6 bases; nucleotides not matched to a gene: 5. CDR1 and CDR2 (germline): LNHDA, SQIVND (reference sequence). The CDR3 runs 15 residues. CDR3 in DNA: TGTGCCAGTAGTATTACCGGGACAGGGGTTCAGCCCCAGCATTTT. Its translation: CASSITGTGVQPQHF.

The J gene is TRBJ1-2, the V gene TRBV9; 10 bases align to TRBD1. Germline assignment: CDR1 SGDLS and CDR2 YYNGEE. The CDR3 is 16 residues long. V dropped 0 bases and J dropped 6; count of bases not matched to a gene: 8. The CDR3 loop is CASSVGIGQGGDGYTF. CDR3 coding DNA: TGTGCCAGCAGCGTAGGGATCGGACAGGGGGGTGATGGCTACACCTTC.

This chain uses TRBV19 with TRBJ1-4; 10 bases align to TRBD1. The CDR3 spans 15 residues. CDR1 is LNHDA, CDR2 SQIVND, per germline (reference sequence). Unmatched junction bases numbered 6, after V lost 4 bases and J lost 7 bases. CDR3 residues: CASSRIGTGVEKLFF. CDR3 nucleotides: TGTGCCAGTAGTAGGATCGGGACAGGGGTTGAAAAACTGTTTTTT.

The V gene is TRBV10-3, the J gene TRBJ2-7, with 9 bases identical to TRBD1. The junction had 2 bases not matched to a gene; V was cut back by 2 bases and J by 9 bases. CDR3 size: 12 residues. The V gene's germline CDR1 is ENHRY and CDR2 SYGVKD. CDR3 in amino acids: CAISEGTGMQYF. Here the CDR3 DNA reads TGTGCCATCAGTGAGGGGACAGGGATGCAGTACTTC.

This clone has just a few counts. The chain employs TRBV5-5 and TRBJ1-2, with 7 bases matching TRBD1. There are 14 residues in the CDR3. Germline-derived CDR1 and CDR2 are SGHKS and YYEKEE (reference sequence). V shed 4 bases and J 5 bases; nucleotides not matched to a gene: 8. This CDR3 reads CASSGQVGTYGYTF. The CDR3 region has the DNA TGTGCCAGCAGCGGACAGGTCGGCACTTATGGCTACACCTTC. Full variable domain (remainder filled in from reference TRBV5-5 and TRBJ1-2): DAGVTQSPTHLIKTRGQQVTLRCSPISGHKSVSWYQQVLGQGPQFIFQYYEKEERGRGNFPDRFSARQFPNYSSELNVNALLLGDSALYLCASSGQVGTYGYTFGSGTRLTVV.

The table lists this clone with a count of one. The CDR3 DNA reads as TGTGCCAGCAGCTTAACCGGGACTAGCGGGAACAATGAGCAGTTCTTC. Residues: CASSLTGTSGNNEQFF. The chain uses TRBV7-3 and TRBJ2-1; 13 bases line up with TRBD2. The ends lost 0 bases at V and 5 bases at J; junction bases unmatched: 1. This CDR3 is built from 16 residues. Germline values: CDR1 SGHTA, CDR2 FQGTGA.

The chain uses TRBV6-4 and TRBJ2-1; no reliable D call. The germline CDR1 and CDR2 sequences are MRHNA and SNTAGT. The CDR3 sequence is 14 residues long. V was clipped by 5 bases and J by 10 bases, with 18 bases between them. The CDR3 here is CASSPKAPTREQFF. The CDR3, as DNA: TGTGCCAGCAGTCCCAAGGCCCCTACCAGGGAGCAGTTCTTC.

This clone showed up just once. The chain recombines TRBV2 with TRBJ2-3; 10 nucleotides match TRBD2. The CDR3 length is 14 residues. Germline loops: CDR1 SNHLY, CDR2 FYNNEI. V shed 7 bases, J shed 1 base, and the junction held 2 bases outside the gene matches. For the CDR3, the DNA is TGTGCCAGCAAGGGGACTAGCGGCACAGATACGCAGTATTTT. Protein product: CASKGTSGTDTQYF.

The gene calls are TRBV7-9 and TRBJ1-5, with D unresolved. The CDR3 is 14 residues long. Trimming took 5 bases from V and 7 from J, leaving 15 bases between them. Germline CDR1 SEHNR, CDR2 FQNEAQ (reference sequence). The DNA for the CDR3 is TGTGCCAGCAGCAGGGCGAGAGAGGGACAGCCCCAGCATTTT. Protein sequence: CASSRAREGQPQHF.

This chain uses TRBV15 with TRBJ2-1; TRBD2 agrees at 14 bases. CDR3 size: 14 residues. With 3 bases clipped from V and 15 bases from J, the junction kept 7 bases outside the gene matches. Germline lookup yields CDR1 LNHNV and CDR2 YYDKDF (reference sequence). The CDR3 nucleotides are TGTGCCACCAGCAGGGGGACTAGCGGGAGCGCCCCGTTCTTC. It encodes CATSRGTSGSAPFF. Full variable domain (missing parts from reference TRBV15 and TRBJ2-1): DAMVIQNPRYQVTQFGKPVTLSCSQTLNHNVMYWYQQKSSQAPKLLFHYYDKDFNNEADTPDNFQSRRPNTSFCFLDIRSPGLGDTAMYLCATSRGTSGSAPFFGPGTRLTVL.

In this sample, this clone turned up once. The chain links TRBV5-1 to TRBJ2-5; D uncertain. CDR1 and CDR2 (germline): SGHRS, YFSETQ. The CDR3 covers 12 residues. The V end lost 0 bases, the J end lost 5 bases, and 5 bases lay between the germline ends. CDR3 region: CASSLDSETQYF. The CDR3 bases are TGCGCCAGCAGCTTGGACAGCGAGACCCAGTACTTC.

This clone occurred once. The chain recombines TRBV6-5 with TRBJ2-7; TRBD1 agrees at 7 bases. V was pared by 7 bases and J by 4 bases, with 7 bases of the junction left unmatched. The CDR3 consists of 13 residues. Germline V gene data show CDR1 as MNHEY and CDR2 as SVGAGI. The CDR3 DNA sequence: TGTGCCAGCAAGACAGGGCTTGATTACGAGCAGTACTTC. This encodes CASKTGLDYEQYF.

The J gene is TRBJ1-5, the V gene TRBV12-3 or TRBV12-4; D may be TRBD1 (5 bases). CDR3 length equals 12 residues. Trimming left V 6 bases short and J 6 bases short, with 9 bases between. This chain's CDR3 is CASSSGGQPQHF. The CDR3 coding sequence is TGTGCCAGCAGCTCGGGGGGTCAGCCCCAGCATTTT.